What follows describes a single T cell receptor (beta chain). What it binds is not known. These data are taken from a study of T cell responses to AZD1222 COVID-19 vaccine. Notes on the study in general: Nearly half of unique spike-specific TCRs reportedly avoided B.1.351 and B.1.1.7 mutated regions. Among those given AZD1222, only six or seven were seropositive at baseline. Donors were mostly white British, more females; clonal diversity possibly underestimated.

CDR3 length equals 16 residues. V shed 1 base and J 0 bases; nucleotides not matched to a gene: 2. The germline V gene has CDR1 SGHDN and CDR2 FVKESK. Repertoires were generated with immunoSEQ multiplex PCR, while TCRdb's copy carries only in-frame clones and drops some. The table has 100,000 to 120,000 clones, approximately 87% seen once. The sample here was peripheral blood, taken on day 0 of AZD1222 vaccination. This TCR came from an adult in good health. V usage is TRBV14 and J usage is TRBJ1-4; TRBD1 matches at 7 bases. CDR3 DNA sequence: TGTGCCAGCAGCCAAGGGGACAGCTCAACTAATGAAAAACTGTTTTTT. It translates to CASSQGDSSTNEKLFF. The variable domain in full, completed from reference TRBV14 and TRBJ1-4, reads EAGVTQFPSHSVIEKGQTVTLRCDPISGHDNLYWYRRVMGKEIKFLLHFVKESKQDESGMPNNRFLAERTGGTYSTLKVQPAELEDSGVYFCASSQGDSSTNEKLFFGSGTQLSVL.